This T cell receptor beta chain comes out of a study of OX40 agonist ivuxolimab in advanced cancers. Study conclusions and caveats: Within 6 weeks, CD4+ and CD8+ blood T cells expanded clonally at 0.1 to 3.0 mg/kg. Mean expanded clone counts were higher in CD8+ than CD4+ T cells. Specificity for antigen went undetermined in the expanded peripheral T cells.

TCRdb's table, derived via immunoSEQ multiplex PCR, lists solely in-frame clones and lacks some. This table has fewer than 45,000 clones, more than 75% appearing once. Germline V gives CDR1 SGHAT, CDR2 FQNNGV. The CDR3 totals 18 residues. Trimming cost V 5 bases and J 4 bases; bases outside gene matches: 16. Excluded were patients having autoimmune disease history or systemic immunosuppression. Regarding this clone: Its antigen is currently unknown.

The TCR comes from an adult with an advanced solid tumor such as melanoma, head and neck, liver or kidney cancer. The specimen comprised CD4+ or CD8+ T cells sorted from blood, sampled in a trial of the OX40 agonist ivuxolimab. The chain couples TRBV11-2 to TRBJ2-1, with 8 bases lining up with TRBD2. The CDR3 reads CASSTIAYPSGPYNEQFF. CDR3 nucleotide sequence: TGTGCCAGCAGCACTATAGCTTATCCTAGCGGGCCTTACAATGAGCAGTTCTTC.